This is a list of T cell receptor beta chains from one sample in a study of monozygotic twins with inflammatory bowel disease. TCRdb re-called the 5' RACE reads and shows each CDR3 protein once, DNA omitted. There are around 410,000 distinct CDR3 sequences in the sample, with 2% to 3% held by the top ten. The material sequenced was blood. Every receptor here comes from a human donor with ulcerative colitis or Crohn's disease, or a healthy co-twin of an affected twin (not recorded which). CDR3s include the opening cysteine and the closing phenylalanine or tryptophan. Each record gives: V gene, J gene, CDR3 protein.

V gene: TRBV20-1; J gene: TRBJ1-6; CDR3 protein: CSVQDGRAVDVTLHF
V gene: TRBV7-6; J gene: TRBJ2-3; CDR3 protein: CASNRRPGLASDTQYF
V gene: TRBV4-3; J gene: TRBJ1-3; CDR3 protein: CASSQDVTGAISGNTIYF
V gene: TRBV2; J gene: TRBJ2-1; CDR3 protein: CASTWTGGYNEQFF
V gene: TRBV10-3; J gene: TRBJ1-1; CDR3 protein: CAITSREGLNTEAFF
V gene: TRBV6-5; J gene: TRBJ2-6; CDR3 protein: CASSYWIPTGANVLTF
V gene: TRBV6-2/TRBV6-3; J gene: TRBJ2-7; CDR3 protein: CASSYREILATTWTYEQYF
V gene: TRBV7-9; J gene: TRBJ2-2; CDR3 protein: CASSFGSPQGPGELFF
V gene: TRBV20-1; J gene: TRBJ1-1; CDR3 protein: CSARSGGVNTEAFF
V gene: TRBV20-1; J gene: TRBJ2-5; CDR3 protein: CSARDRLFSTSGGRETQYF
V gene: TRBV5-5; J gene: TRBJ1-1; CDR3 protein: CASSPEGARGTEAFF
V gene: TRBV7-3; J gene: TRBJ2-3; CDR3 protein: CASSLTIGDTQYF
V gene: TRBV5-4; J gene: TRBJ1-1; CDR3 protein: CASSPPTGPNTEAFF
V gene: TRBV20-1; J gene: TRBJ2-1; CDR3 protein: CSPYSGKAGFYNEQFF
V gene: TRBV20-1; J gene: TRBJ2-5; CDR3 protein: CSAGNLLETQYF
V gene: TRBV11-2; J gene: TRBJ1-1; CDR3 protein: CASSFGTGAYTEAFF
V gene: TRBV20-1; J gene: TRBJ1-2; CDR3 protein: CSARGGGTGIYGYTF
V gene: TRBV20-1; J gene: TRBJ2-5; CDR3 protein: CSARVGTKTDDF
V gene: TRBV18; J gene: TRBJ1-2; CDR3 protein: CASSPDGENSGYTF
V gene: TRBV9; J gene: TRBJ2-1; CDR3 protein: CASSVDLSETSGNNEQFF